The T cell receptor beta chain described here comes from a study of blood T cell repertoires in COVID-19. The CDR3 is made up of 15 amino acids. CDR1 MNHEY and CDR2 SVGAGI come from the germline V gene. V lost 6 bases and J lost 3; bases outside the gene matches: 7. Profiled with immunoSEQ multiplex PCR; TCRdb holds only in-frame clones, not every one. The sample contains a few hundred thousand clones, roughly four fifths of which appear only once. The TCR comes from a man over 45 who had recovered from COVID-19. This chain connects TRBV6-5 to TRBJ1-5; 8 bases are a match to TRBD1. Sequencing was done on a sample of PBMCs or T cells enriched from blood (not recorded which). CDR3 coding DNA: TGTGCCAGCAGGGCGGACAGGGCCGACAATCAGCCCCAGCATTTT. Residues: CASRADRADNQPQHF.